These T cell receptor beta chains were read from a single sample in a study of CD8+ T cells in alopecia areata. Produced via immunoSEQ multiplex PCR; TCRdb's table is partial and in-frame only. Counted here are nearly 200,000 clones, roughly 50% occurring once; the ten biggest clones make up 5.5%. The starting material was CD4+ T cells sorted from blood, obtained at week 24, from a patient treated with tofacitinib. The source of these receptors is a human donor with alopecia areata. Both conserved end residues are part of each CDR3. The order of the fields is clone size, D gene, J gene, V gene, CDR3 protein, CDR3 DNA. A D gene is named only where the DNA matches it firmly. Part of the rows lack a size; the others show once, few, many or a class for expanded clones.

clone size: few
D gene: TRBD1
J gene: TRBJ2-7
V gene: TRBV6-6
CDR3 protein: CASSYGDRSSYEQYF
CDR3 DNA: TGTGCCAGCAGTTATGGGGACAGGAGCTCCTACGAGCAGTACTTC

clone size: few
D gene: NA
J gene: TRBJ2-3
V gene: TRBV29-1
CDR3 protein: CSVAGADTQYF
CDR3 DNA: TGCAGCGTTGCCGGGGCAGATACGCAGTATTTT

clone size: once
D gene: NA
J gene: TRBJ1-3
V gene: TRBV5-1
CDR3 protein: CASSLTTSGNTIYF
CDR3 DNA: TGCGCCAGCAGCCTGACTACCTCTGGAAACACCATATATTTT

clone size: NA
D gene: NA
J gene: TRBJ1-2
V gene: TRBV5-4
CDR3 protein: CASSARDGTYTF
CDR3 DNA: TGTGCCAGCAGCGCCCGGGACGGTACCTACACCTTC

clone size: NA
D gene: NA
J gene: TRBJ1-2
V gene: TRBV9
CDR3 protein: CASSVRGQRGYTF
CDR3 DNA: TGTGCCAGCAGCGTTCGGGGGCAACGTGGCTACACCTTC

clone size: once
D gene: NA
J gene: TRBJ2-1
V gene: TRBV5-1
CDR3 protein: CASSLQSSYNEQFF
CDR3 DNA: TGCGCCAGCAGCTTACAGAGCTCCTACAATGAGCAGTTCTTC

clone size: NA
D gene: NA
J gene: TRBJ1-1
V gene: TRBV4-1
CDR3 protein: CASSQDRGLTEAFF
CDR3 DNA: TGCGCCAGCAGCCAAGATCGGGGGCTTACTGAAGCTTTCTTT

clone size: NA
D gene: NA
J gene: TRBJ1-1
V gene: TRBV6-5
CDR3 protein: CASSYSHIDREAFF
CDR3 DNA: TGTGCCAGCAGTTACTCCCACATCGACAGGGAAGCTTTCTTT

clone size: few
D gene: NA
J gene: TRBJ2-3
V gene: TRBV11-3
CDR3 protein: CASSLGPAGQTDTQYF
CDR3 DNA: TGTGCCAGCAGCTTAGGCCCAGCTGGACAGACAGATACGCAGTATTTT

clone size: NA
D gene: TRBD2
J gene: TRBJ2-2
V gene: TRBV5-6
CDR3 protein: CASSLDGRLAAGELFF
CDR3 DNA: TGTGCCAGCAGCTTGGATGGGAGACTAGCCGCCGGGGAGCTGTTTTTT

clone size: NA
D gene: TRBD2
J gene: TRBJ2-2
V gene: TRBV30
CDR3 protein: CAWRPLSGRNSGELFF
CDR3 DNA: TGTGCCTGGCGTCCTCTAAGCGGGAGGAACTCCGGGGAGCTGTTTTTT

clone size: NA
D gene: NA
J gene: TRBJ2-3
V gene: TRBV11-2
CDR3 protein: CASSSSFGGRDTQYF
CDR3 DNA: TGTGCCAGCAGCTCCTCCTTCGGGGGAAGAGATACGCAGTATTTT

clone size: few
D gene: NA
J gene: TRBJ2-2
V gene: TRBV25-1
CDR3 protein: CASSELSDRGSGELFF
CDR3 DNA: TGTGCCAGCAGTGAACTGTCGGACAGAGGCTCCGGGGAGCTGTTTTTT

clone size: many
D gene: NA
J gene: TRBJ2-1
V gene: TRBV18
CDR3 protein: CASSPAGFEQFF
CDR3 DNA: TGTGCCAGCTCACCAGCGGGGTTTGAGCAGTTCTTC

clone size: few
D gene: TRBD2
J gene: TRBJ2-1
V gene: TRBV4-1
CDR3 protein: CASSRGRGSGGTLSSYNEQFF
CDR3 DNA: TGCGCCAGCAGCCGAGGGCGAGGATCGGGGGGAACCTTGAGCTCCTACAATGAGCAGTTCTTC

clone size: few
D gene: NA
J gene: TRBJ2-1
V gene: TRBV28
CDR3 protein: CASSQQLAPLGNEQFF
CDR3 DNA: TGTGCCAGCAGTCAACAACTAGCCCCCCTCGGCAATGAGCAGTTCTTC

clone size: NA
D gene: NA
J gene: TRBJ1-1
V gene: TRBV7-9
CDR3 protein: CASSYFQENTEAFF
CDR3 DNA: TGTGCCAGCAGCTATTTTCAGGAAAACACTGAAGCTTTCTTT

clone size: few
D gene: NA
J gene: TRBJ1-1
V gene: TRBV7-9
CDR3 protein: CASRTDAEAFF
CDR3 DNA: TGTGCCAGCAGGACAGACGCTGAAGCTTTCTTT

clone size: NA
D gene: NA
J gene: TRBJ1-1
V gene: TRBV5-1
CDR3 protein: CASSFGGDTEAFF
CDR3 DNA: TGCGCCAGCAGCTTCGGCGGGGACACTGAAGCTTTCTTT

clone size: NA
D gene: NA
J gene: TRBJ2-7
V gene: TRBV29-1
CDR3 protein: CSVDAVGATYEQYF
CDR3 DNA: TGCAGCGTTGATGCGGTAGGGGCCACCTACGAGCAGTACTTC

clone size: NA
D gene: TRBD1
J gene: TRBJ1-2
V gene: TRBV4-1
CDR3 protein: CASSHRDSYGYTF
CDR3 DNA: TGCGCCAGCAGCCACCGGGACAGCTATGGCTACACCTTC

clone size: NA
D gene: NA
J gene: TRBJ1-5
V gene: TRBV5-4
CDR3 protein: CASSLQGYNQPQHF
CDR3 DNA: TGTGCCAGCAGCTTGCAGGGGTACAATCAGCCCCAGCATTTT

clone size: NA
D gene: TRBD2
J gene: TRBJ2-2
V gene: TRBV29-1
CDR3 protein: CSVDMGTSGRFTGELFF
CDR3 DNA: TGCAGCGTTGATATGGGGACTAGCGGGAGGTTCACCGGGGAGCTGTTTTTT

clone size: NA
D gene: NA
J gene: TRBJ2-3
V gene: TRBV29-1
CDR3 protein: CSFQSQRGDTQYF
CDR3 DNA: TGCAGCTTCCAGTCACAGCGAGGAGATACGCAGTATTTT

clone size: NA
D gene: NA
J gene: TRBJ2-7
V gene: TRBV2
CDR3 protein: CASMEGGAYEQYF
CDR3 DNA: TGTGCCAGCATGGAAGGGGGGGCCTACGAGCAGTACTTC

clone size: NA
D gene: TRBD1
J gene: TRBJ1-6
V gene: TRBV9
CDR3 protein: CASSVTTGGSPLHF
CDR3 DNA: TGTGCCAGCAGCGTTACGACAGGGGGTTCACCCCTCCACTTT

clone size: NA
D gene: NA
J gene: TRBJ2-2
V gene: TRBV19
CDR3 protein: CASSPLSGPNTGELFF
CDR3 DNA: TGTGCCAGTAGTCCCCTTAGCGGCCCGAACACCGGGGAGCTGTTTTTT

clone size: few
D gene: NA
J gene: TRBJ2-1
V gene: TRBV10-3
CDR3 protein: CAISDRGSSYNEQFF
CDR3 DNA: TGTGCCATCAGTGACCGGGGAAGCTCCTACAATGAGCAGTTCTTC

clone size: few
D gene: NA
J gene: TRBJ2-3
V gene: TRBV7-3
CDR3 protein: CASSLNVEDTQYF
CDR3 DNA: TGTGCCAGCAGCTTAAACGTAGAAGATACGCAGTATTTT

clone size: NA
D gene: TRBD2
J gene: TRBJ2-1
V gene: TRBV23-1
CDR3 protein: CASSHPGLAVYNEQFF
CDR3 DNA: TGCGCCAGCAGCCATCCGGGACTAGCGGTTTACAATGAGCAGTTCTTC

clone size: few
D gene: TRBD2
J gene: TRBJ2-4
V gene: TRBV6-5
CDR3 protein: CASTKLGLGNIQYF
CDR3 DNA: TGTGCCAGCACCAAACTGGGACTAGGAAACATTCAGTACTTC

clone size: NA
D gene: NA
J gene: TRBJ1-2
V gene: TRBV6-6
CDR3 protein: CASSYARGANYGYTF
CDR3 DNA: TGTGCCAGCAGTTACGCGAGGGGGGCAAACTATGGCTACACCTTC

clone size: NA
D gene: NA
J gene: TRBJ1-1
V gene: TRBV5-1
CDR3 protein: CASSLSVNTEAFF
CDR3 DNA: TGCGCCAGCAGCTTGTCCGTGAACACTGAAGCTTTCTTT

clone size: NA
D gene: NA
J gene: TRBJ2-5
V gene: TRBV5-1
CDR3 protein: CASSAQETQYF
CDR3 DNA: TGCGCCAGCAGCGCCCAAGAGACCCAGTACTTC

clone size: NA
D gene: NA
J gene: TRBJ1-2
V gene: TRBV4-2
CDR3 protein: CASSQEQEYYGYTF
CDR3 DNA: TGTGCCAGCAGCCAAGAACAGGAGTACTATGGCTACACCTTC

clone size: NA
D gene: NA
J gene: TRBJ2-2
V gene: TRBV6-4
CDR3 protein: CASSAGPLTGELFF
CDR3 DNA: TGTGCCAGCAGTGCGGGACCATTAACCGGGGAGCTGTTTTTT